The clone carrying this TCR beta chain was recorded a few times. The entry originates in a study of beta chain features in type 1 diabetes. The entirety of the isolated RNA underwent reverse transcription, so expressed TCRB transcripts were sequenced. TCRdb's copy holds only in-frame clones and misses some; the assay was immunoSEQ multiplex PCR. Of 600,000 to 650,000 clones in the sample, roughly 15% were seen once. Germline assignment: CDR1 SNHLY and CDR2 FYNNEI. The CDR3 sequence is 13 residues long. V dropped 3 bases and J dropped 3 bases, with 9 bases sitting between them. V usage is TRBV2 and J usage is TRBJ2-7; unclear D gene. The sequence was obtained from a man aged 18 to 30 in good health. Material for sequencing was naive CD4+ T cells from blood. The CDR3 DNA reads TGTGCCAGCAGTGATTGGCCAGGCTACGAGCAGTACTTC. Translation: CASSDWPGYEQYF.